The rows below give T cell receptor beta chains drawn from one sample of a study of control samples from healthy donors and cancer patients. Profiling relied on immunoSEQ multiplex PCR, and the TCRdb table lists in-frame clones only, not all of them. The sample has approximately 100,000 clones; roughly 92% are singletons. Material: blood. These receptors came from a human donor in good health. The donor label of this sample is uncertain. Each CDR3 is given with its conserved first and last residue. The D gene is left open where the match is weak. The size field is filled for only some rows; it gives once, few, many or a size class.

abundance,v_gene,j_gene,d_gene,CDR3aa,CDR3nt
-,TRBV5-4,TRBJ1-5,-,CASRPDRPEHQPQHF,TGTGCCAGCAGGCCCGACAGGCCGGAACATCAGCCCCAGCATTTT
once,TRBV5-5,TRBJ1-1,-,CASSRDIKNTEAFF,TGTGCCAGCAGCAGGGACATTAAGAACACTGAAGCTTTCTTT
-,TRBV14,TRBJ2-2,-,CASSHGLLDTGELFF,TGTGCCAGCAGCCATGGCCTCCTTGACACCGGGGAGCTGTTTTTT
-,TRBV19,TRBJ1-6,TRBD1,CASSRGWTGGSPLHF,TGTGCCAGTAGTAGAGGCTGGACAGGCGGATCACCCCTCCACTTT
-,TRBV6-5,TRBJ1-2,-,CASRGGHDRYGYTF,TGTGCCAGCAGGGGGGGACACGATAGGTATGGCTACACCTTC
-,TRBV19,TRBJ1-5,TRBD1,CASSTTGQGAWPQHF,TGTGCCAGTAGCACCACCGGACAGGGCGCTTGGCCCCAGCATTTT
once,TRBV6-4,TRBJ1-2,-,CASSPGEHGYTF,TGTGCCAGCTCCCCCGGTGAACATGGCTACACCTTC
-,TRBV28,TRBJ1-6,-,CASSRTSGFSYNSPLHF,TGTGCCAGCAGCAGGACCTCGGGATTCTCTTATAATTCACCCCTCCACTTT
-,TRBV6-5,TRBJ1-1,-,CASPTGAEAFF,TGTGCCAGCCCTACAGGTGCCGAAGCTTTCTTT
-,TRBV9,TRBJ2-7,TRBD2,CASSVGGGGSYEQYF,TGTGCCAGCAGCGTAGGAGGCGGGGGATCCTACGAGCAGTACTTC
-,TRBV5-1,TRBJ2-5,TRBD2,CASSGTGLAGGRETQYF,TGCGCCAGCAGCGGAACCGGACTAGCGGGGGGGCGAGAGACCCAGTACTTC
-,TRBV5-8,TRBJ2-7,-,CASSLGTVWSYEQYF,TGTGCCAGCAGCTTGGGGACAGTGTGGTCCTACGAGCAGTACTTC
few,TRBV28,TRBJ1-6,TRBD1,CASSSGGLGPLHF,TGTGCCAGCAGTTCAGGGGGTCTTGGACCCCTCCACTTT
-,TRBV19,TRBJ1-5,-,CASSAAGFAQPQHF,TGTGCCAGTAGCGCCGCCGGGTTCGCTCAGCCCCAGCATTTT
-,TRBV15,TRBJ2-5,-,CATSLSRLETQYF,TGTGCCACCAGCCTATCGCGGTTGGAGACCCAGTACTTC
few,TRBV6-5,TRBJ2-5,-,CASNGAGMAQYF,TGTGCCAGCAATGGCGCGGGAATGGCCCAGTACTTC
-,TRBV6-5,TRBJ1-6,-,CASSGGTNNSPLHF,TGTGCCAGCAGCGGGGGGACAAATAATTCACCCCTCCACTTT
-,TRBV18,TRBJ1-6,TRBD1,CASSPTGVGNSPLHF,TGTGCCAGCTCACCGACAGGGGTCGGAAATTCACCCCTCCACTTT
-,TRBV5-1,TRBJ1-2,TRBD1,CASSPPGTGNYGYTF,TGCGCCAGCAGCCCCCCCGGGACAGGGAACTATGGCTACACCTTC
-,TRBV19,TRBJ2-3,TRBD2,CASSIVGIAGGQDTQYF,TGTGCCAGTAGTATAGTAGGGATAGCGGGGGGTCAAGATACGCAGTATTTT
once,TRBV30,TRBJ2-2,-,CAWSVEVNTGELFF,TGTGCCTGGAGTGTGGAGGTAAACACCGGGGAGCTGTTTTTT
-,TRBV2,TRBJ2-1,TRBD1,CASSMTGGPYNEQFF,TGTGCCAGCAGTATGACAGGGGGACCCTACAATGAGCAGTTCTTC
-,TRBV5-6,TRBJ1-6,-,CASSLGGAKDNSPLHF,TGTGCCAGCAGCTTGGGGGGGGCGAAGGATAATTCACCCCTCCACTTT
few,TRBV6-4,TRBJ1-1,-,CASSDSKNGEATEAFF,TGTGCCAGCAGTGACTCTAAGAATGGGGAGGCCACTGAAGCTTTCTTT
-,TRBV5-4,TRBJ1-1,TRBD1,CASSDRQGRTEAFF,TGTGCCAGCAGCGACCGACAGGGAAGAACTGAAGCTTTCTTT
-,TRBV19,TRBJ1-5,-,CASSIWSRYSNQPQHF,TGTGCCAGTAGTATTTGGTCCCGATATAGCAATCAGCCCCAGCATTTT
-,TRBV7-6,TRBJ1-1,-,CASSNRGDYSGAFF,TGTGCCAGCAGCAACCGCGGGGATTACTCGGGGGCTTTCTTT
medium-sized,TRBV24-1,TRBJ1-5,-,CATSVGDQPQHF,TGTGCCACCAGTGTGGGGGACCAGCCCCAGCATTTT
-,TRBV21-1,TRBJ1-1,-,CASRQSRRNTEAFF,TGTGCCAGCCGCCAATCCAGGCGTAATACTGAAGCTTTCTTT
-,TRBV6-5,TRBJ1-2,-,CASSSHGQNYGYTF,TGTGCCAGCAGTTCCCACGGACAGAACTATGGCTACACCTTC
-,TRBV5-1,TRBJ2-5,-,CASSPTQETQYF,TGCGCCAGCAGCCCAACTCAAGAGACCCAGTACTTC
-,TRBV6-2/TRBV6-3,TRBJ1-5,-,CASSQVGVQPQHF,TGTGCCAGCAGTCAAGTAGGTGTTCAGCCCCAGCATTTT
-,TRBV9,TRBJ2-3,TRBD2,CASSAVPSGSTDTQYF,TGTGCCAGCAGCGCCGTTCCTAGCGGTAGCACAGATACGCAGTATTTT
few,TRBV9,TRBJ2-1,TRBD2,CASSVGSGGATYNEQFF,TGTGCCAGCAGCGTTGGTAGCGGGGGGGCCACTTACAATGAGCAGTTCTTC
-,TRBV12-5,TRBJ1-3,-,CASGKGVGNTIYF,TGTGCTAGTGGAAAGGGGGTTGGAAACACCATATATTTT
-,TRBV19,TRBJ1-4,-,CASSMGGDHEKLFF,TGTGCCAGTAGTATGGGAGGGGATCATGAAAAACTGTTTTTT
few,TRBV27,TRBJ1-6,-,CASGSSPSPLHF,TGTGCCAGCGGTTCGAGCCCCTCACCCCTCCACTTT
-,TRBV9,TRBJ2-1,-,CASSEGGSIGFNEQFF,TGTGCCAGCAGCGAAGGGGGGTCAATTGGGTTCAATGAGCAGTTCTTC
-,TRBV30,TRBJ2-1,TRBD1,CAWRYPDRTYNEQFF,TGTGCCTGGAGATATCCGGACAGGACCTACAATGAGCAGTTCTTC
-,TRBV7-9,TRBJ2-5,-,CASSFNTGPRQETQYF,TGTGCCAGCAGCTTCAACACAGGACCACGGCAAGAGACCCAGTACTTC
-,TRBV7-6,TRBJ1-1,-,CASSLELDTEAFF,TGTGCCAGCAGCTTAGAGCTCGACACTGAAGCTTTCTTT
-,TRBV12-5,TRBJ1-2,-,CASGELKDYGYTF,TGTGCTAGTGGAGAGCTTAAGGACTATGGCTACACCTTC
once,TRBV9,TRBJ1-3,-,CASSGGLGNTIYF,TGTGCCAGCAGCGGGGGGCTTGGAAACACCATATATTTT
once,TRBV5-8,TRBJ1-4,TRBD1,CASSWGLQGANRATNEKLFF,TGTGCCAGCAGCTGGGGATTACAGGGGGCGAATAGGGCAACTAATGAAAAACTGTTTTTT
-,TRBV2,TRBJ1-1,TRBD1,CAGQGRRVTEAFF,TGTGCCGGACAGGGAAGGCGGGTCACTGAAGCTTTCTTT
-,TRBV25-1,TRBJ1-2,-,CASSELGAGGYGYTF,TGTGCCAGCAGTGAACTGGGGGCAGGCGGGTATGGCTACACCTTC
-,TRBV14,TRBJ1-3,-,CASSQPGIGNTIYF,TGTGCCAGCAGCCAGCCGGGGATTGGAAACACCATATATTTT
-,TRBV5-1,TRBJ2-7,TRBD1,CASSYENRGTYEQYF,TGCGCCAGCAGCTACGAAAACAGGGGCACCTACGAGCAGTACTTC
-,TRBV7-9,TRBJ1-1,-,CASSLKDTEAFF,TGTGCCAGCAGCTTAAAAGACACTGAAGCTTTCTTT
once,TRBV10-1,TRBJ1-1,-,CASSESGGLLNTEAFF,TGCGCCAGCAGTGAGTCGGGGGGACTGTTGAACACTGAAGCTTTCTTT
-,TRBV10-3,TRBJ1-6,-,CAISASQGESPLHF,TGTGCCATCAGTGCCTCTCAGGGAGAATCACCCCTCCACTTT
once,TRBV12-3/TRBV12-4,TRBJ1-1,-,CASSPGPMAFF,TGTGCCAGCAGTCCGGGACCCATGGCTTTCTTT
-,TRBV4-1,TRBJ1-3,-,CASSQGGFEGLAGNTIYF,TGCGCCAGCAGCCAAGGAGGGTTCGAGGGTTTAGCTGGAAACACCATATATTTT
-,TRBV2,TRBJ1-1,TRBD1,CASTVDRETEAFF,TGTGCCAGCACAGTCGACAGGGAGACTGAAGCTTTCTTT
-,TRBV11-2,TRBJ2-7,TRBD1,CASTLDRGNEQYF,TGTGCCAGCACCCTGGACAGGGGCAACGAGCAGTACTTC
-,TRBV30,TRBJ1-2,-,CAWSAAFLGGLSYGYTF,TGTGCCTGGAGTGCCGCTTTTTTGGGGGGTCTCAGCTATGGCTACACCTTC
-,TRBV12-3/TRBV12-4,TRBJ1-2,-,CASSLQFHYGYTF,TGTGCCAGCAGTTTACAGTTCCACTATGGCTACACCTTC